The 14 T cell receptor beta chains in this list originate from one sample, sequenced in a study of shared clonotypes between healthy human individuals. Repertoires were generated with immunoSEQ multiplex PCR, while TCRdb's copy carries only in-frame clones and drops some. The table lists about 450,000 clones, 70% to 80% of them singletons. Sequenced: PBMCs. Every receptor here comes from a woman aged 40 to 50 in good health. Some clones in this sample may be carry-over from other donors' samples.

This sequence joins TRBV28 and TRBJ2-3, with D hard to call. Trimming stripped 3 bases from V and 6 bases from J, with 7 bases between. Germline lookup yields CDR1 MDHEN and CDR2 SYDVKM. The CDR3 length is 12 residues. As DNA, the CDR3 is TGTGCCAGCAGTTTCTCACAGGATACGCAGTATTTT. Protein: CASSFSQDTQYF.

This clone has just one count. V and J are TRBV5-1 and TRBJ2-7, with TRBD1 matching over 9 bases. V dropped 0 bases and J dropped 5; count of bases not matched to a gene: 6. CDR1 and CDR2 from the germline V gene are SGHRS and YFSETQ. This CDR3 is built from 15 residues. CDR3 coding DNA: TGCGCCAGCAGCTTGGAAACAGGGGGCATCGACGAGCAGTACTTC. The encoded protein is CASSLETGGIDEQYF.

The chain combines TRBV7-2 with TRBJ1-4; 7 bases are shared with TRBD1. This CDR3 is built from 16 residues. V lost 5 bases and J lost 5; bases outside the gene matches: 11. Germline values: CDR1 SGHTA, CDR2 FQGNSA. The CDR3, as DNA: TGTGCCAGCAGCCCCCTTAGGACAGGAACGAATGAAAAACTGTTTTTT. Translated: CASSPLRTGTNEKLFF. The complete variable domain, with remaining parts taken from reference TRBV7-2 and TRBJ1-4, reads GAGVSQSPSNKVTEKGKDVELRCDPISGHTALYWYRQSLGQGLEFLIYFQGNSAPDKSGLPSDRFSAERTGGSVSTLTIQRTQQEDSAVYLCASSPLRTGTNEKLFFGSGTQLSVL.

The chain employs TRBV7-2 and TRBJ2-5; D is unclear. V was shortened by 3 bases and J by 2 bases, with 10 bases between the two germline ends. CDR3 length: 14 residues. The germline CDR1 and CDR2 sequences are SGHTA and FQGNSA. CDR3 DNA: TGTGCCAGCAGCTTCGGCGGAATACAAGAGACCCAGTACTTC. Amino acid sequence: CASSFGGIQETQYF.

The V and J genes are TRBV19 and TRBJ1-1, with 7 bases aligning to TRBD1. The CDR3 is 14 amino acids. Trimming took 5 bases from V and 1 from J; bases not matched to a gene: 4. Germline values: CDR1 LNHDA, CDR2 SQIVND (reference sequence). DNA of the CDR3: TGTGCCAGTAGTCCGGGACAGTCGAACACTGAAGCTTTCTTT. It specifies CASSPGQSNTEAFF.

The V call is TRBV6-4, the J call TRBJ2-2; perhaps D is TRBD1 or TRBD2 (5 bases each). The CDR3 length is 14 residues. Trimming shortened V by 6 bases and J by 3 bases, and 11 bases separated the two germline ends. CDR1 and CDR2 from the germline V gene are MRHNA and SNTAGT. CDR3 amino acids: CASSEGPYTGELFF. CDR3 coding DNA: TGTGCCAGCAGCGAGGGACCATACACCGGGGAGCTGTTTTTT.

V gene TRBV2 combines with J gene TRBJ2-5; 12 nucleotides line up with TRBD2. Germline V CDR1 and CDR2: SNHLY, FYNNEI. The CDR3 runs 15 residues. V gave up 4 bases and J gave up 3 bases; unmatched junction bases: 3. CDR3 sequence: CASSARLAGEETQYF. The DNA of the CDR3 is TGTGCCAGCAGTGCCAGACTAGCGGGAGAAGAGACCCAGTACTTC.

The rearrangement joins TRBV6-5 to TRBJ2-5; D gene ambiguous. Looked up from germline, CDR1 is MNHEY and CDR2 is SVGAGI. V was shortened by 6 bases and J by 5 bases, with 19 bases between the two germline ends. The CDR3 spans 15 residues. The CDR3: CASSHEVVTRETQYF. The CDR3 bases are TGTGCCAGCAGCCACGAGGTCGTGACAAGGGAGACCCAGTACTTC.

The chain combines TRBV5-1 with TRBJ2-5; D perhaps matches TRBD1 (6 bases). CDR1 and CDR2 (germline): SGHRS, YFSETQ. The germline V and J ends were trimmed by 1 base and 6 bases, with 16 bases remaining between them. The CDR3 is 15 residues long. CDR3 region: CASSLSPVGTQTQYF. The CDR3 DNA sequence: TGCGCCAGCAGCTTGTCTCCTGTCGGGACACAGACCCAGTACTTC.

In DNA, the CDR3 is TGTGCCAGCAGTTCGCTAACTAGCGTAGGGGCGATCGATGAGCAGTTCTTC. Translation: CASSSLTSVGAIDEQFF. The rearrangement links TRBV5-4 to TRBJ2-1; 7 positions match TRBD2. Germline values: CDR1 SGHNT, CDR2 YYREEE (reference sequence). The V and J ends lost 5 bases and 8 bases, in that order; junction bases with no gene match: 19. The CDR3 spans 17 residues.

The CDR3 DNA is TGCGCCAGCAGCAGACAAGCCTCTAACACTGAAGCTTTCTTT. It specifies CASSRQASNTEAFF. This chain joins TRBV5-1 and TRBJ1-1; D not resolved. Trimming shortened V by 4 bases and J by 2 bases, and 12 bases separated the two germline ends. The CDR3 consists of 14 residues. Germline V gene data show CDR1 as SGHRS and CDR2 as YFSETQ.

Points on this clone: Other DNA sequences in this specimen translate into the identical CDR3. V gene TRBV5-6 combines with J gene TRBJ2-6; D might be TRBD1 (5 bases). V was clipped by 2 bases and J by 1 base, with 7 bases between them. This CDR3 is 15 amino acids long. CDR1 is SGHDT and CDR2 is YYEEEE in the germline V gene. The CDR3 DNA reads TGTGCCAGCAGCTTAGGGGTGTCTGGGGCCAACGTCCTGACTTTC. The encoded protein is CASSLGVSGANVLTF.

The rearrangement joins TRBV18 to TRBJ1-1; D is unresolved. The CDR3 contains 13 residues. Germline CDR1 and CDR2: KGHSH and LQKENI. Trimming left V 5 bases short and J 1 base short, with 8 bases between. CDR3 protein: CASSSRGNTEAFF. CDR3 coding DNA: TGTGCCAGCTCATCGCGGGGGAACACTGAAGCTTTCTTT. Full variable domain (missing parts from reference TRBV18 and TRBJ1-1): NAGVMQNPRHLVRRRGQEARLRCSPMKGHSHVYWYRQLPEEGLKFMVYLQKENIIDESGMPKERFSAEFPKEGPSILRIQQVVRGDSAAYFCASSSRGNTEAFFGQGTRLTVV.

The gene calls are TRBV2 and TRBJ2-2; TRBD2 is a possible D gene (6 bases). Trimming took off 7 bases at V and 2 bases at J, with 11 bases between the two ends. The CDR3 length is 14 residues. The germline gives CDR1 SNHLY, CDR2 FYNNEI. CDR3: CASTRDSNTGELFF. The DNA for the CDR3 is TGTGCCAGCACCCGGGACTCCAACACCGGGGAGCTGTTTTTT.